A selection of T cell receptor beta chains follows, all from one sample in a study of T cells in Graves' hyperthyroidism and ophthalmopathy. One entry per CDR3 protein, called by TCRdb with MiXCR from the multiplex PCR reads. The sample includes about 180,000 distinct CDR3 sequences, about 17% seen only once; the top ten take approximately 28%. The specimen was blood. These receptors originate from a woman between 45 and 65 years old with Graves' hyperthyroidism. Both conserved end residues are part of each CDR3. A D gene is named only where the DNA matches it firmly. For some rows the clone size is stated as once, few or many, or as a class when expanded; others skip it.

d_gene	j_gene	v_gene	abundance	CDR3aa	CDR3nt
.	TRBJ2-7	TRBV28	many	CASSPDRQYYEQYF	TGTGCCAGCAGTCCCGACAGGCAATACTACGAGCAGTACTTC
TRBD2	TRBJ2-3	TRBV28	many	CASSTSGLAGGYTDTQYF	TGTGCCAGCAGTACATCAGGTCTAGCGGGGGGGTACACAGATACGCAGTATTTT
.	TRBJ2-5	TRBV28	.	CASSTTTGGASLQETQYF	TGTGCCAGCAGTACGACGACGGGCGGCGCTTCCCTCCAAGAGACCCAGTACTTC
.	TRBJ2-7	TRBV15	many	CATSPGTAPYEQYF	TGTGCCACCAGCCCCGGGACGGCGCCCTACGAGCAGTACTTC
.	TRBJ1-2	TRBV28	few	CASRAILRPNYGYTF	TGTGCCAGCCGGGCCATATTGAGGCCTAACTATGGCTACACCTTC
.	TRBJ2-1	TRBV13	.	CASSVQREQFF	TGTGCCAGCAGTGTTCAGCGGGAGCAGTTCTTC
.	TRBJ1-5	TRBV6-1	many	CASKHTVNGNQPQHF	TGTGCCAGCAAACACACAGTGAATGGCAATCAGCCCCAGCATTTT
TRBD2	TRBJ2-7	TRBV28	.	CASSFVTSGKGQYF	TGTGCCAGCAGTTTTGTGACTAGCGGGAAAGGGCAGTACTTC
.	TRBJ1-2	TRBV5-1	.	CASQGDRHGYTF	TGCGCCAGCCAAGGGGACCGCCATGGCTACACCTTC
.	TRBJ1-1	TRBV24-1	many	CATRPAGINTEAFF	TGTGCCACCCGACCGGCAGGGATAAACACTGAAGCTTTCTTT
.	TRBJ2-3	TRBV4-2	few	CASSAGTAPGTQYF	TGTGCCAGCAGCGCCGGGACGGCTCCGGGTACGCAGTATTTT
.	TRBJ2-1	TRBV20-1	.	CSARDLVRPSSYNEQFF	TGCAGTGCTAGAGATTTAGTGAGGCCCAGCTCCTACAATGAGCAGTTCTTC
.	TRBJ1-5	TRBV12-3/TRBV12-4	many	CASSTRSMGHQPQHF	TGTGCCAGCAGTACCCGCTCTATGGGTCATCAGCCCCAGCATTTT